These T cell receptor beta chains were read from a single sample in a study of T cells in Graves' hyperthyroidism and ophthalmopathy. Each CDR3 protein gets one entry after TCRdb re-called the multiplex PCR reads with MiXCR. This sample has around 340,000 distinct CDR3 sequences, with approximately 16% found just once. Input material: blood. The receptors were sampled from a man aged 25 to 40 with Graves' hyperthyroidism. CDR3s include the opening cysteine and the closing phenylalanine or tryptophan. The D gene is left open where the match is weak. Only some rows state a clone size, as once, few, many or a class for expanded clones.

>TRBV7-2|TRBD1|.|TRBJ1-2
TGTGCCAGCAGCTACCCCCAGGGGGAGTTAATCTATGGCTACACCTTC
CASSYPQGELIYGYTF
>TRBV3-1|.|few|TRBJ2-2
TGTGCCAGCAGCGTAGGAGGCGGGGAGCTGTTTTTT
CASSVGGGELFF
>TRBV6-2/TRBV6-3|TRBD1|.|TRBJ2-7
TGTGCCAGCAACACCGGGACAGCCTCCTACGAGCAGTACTTC
CASNTGTASYEQYF
>TRBV6-1|TRBD1|few|TRBJ1-2
TGTGCCAGCAGGGGGGACAGGGTCTTTGGCTACACCTTC
CASRGDRVFGYTF
>TRBV11-2|.|.|TRBJ2-3
TGTGCCAGCAGCCAACTCGTGGATACGCAGTGTTTT
CASSQLVDTQCF
>TRBV30|.|many|TRBJ2-1
TGTGCCTGGAGTGTACAGGGAGGGCGGCAGTTCTTC
CAWSVQGGRQFF
>TRBV15|.|.|TRBJ2-3
TGTGCCACCAGCAGAGATAGGAGAGCGACAGATACGCAGTATTTT
CATSRDRRATDTQYF
>TRBV20-1|.|many|TRBJ2-1
TGCAGTGCCACCTCGACTGGGAAGACGTCCTACAATGAGCAGTTCTTC
CSATSTGKTSYNEQFF
>TRBV28|TRBD2|many|TRBJ2-1
TGTGCCAGCAGCCAGGGCGGGAGGCCTTACAATGAGCAGTTCTTC
CASSQGGRPYNEQFF
>TRBV28|.|.|TRBJ1-5
TGTGCCAGCAGTCCCGCCCAGGGTGGCAATCAGCCCCAGCATTTT
CASSPAQGGNQPQHF
>TRBV2|.|many|TRBJ2-7
TGTGCCGGAGCGGTGAGCTCCTACGAGCAGTACTTC
CAGAVSSYEQYF
>TRBV2|.|.|TRBJ1-4
TGTGCCAGCAGTCCCCAAGCAGGGACAACTAATGAAAAACTGTTTTTT
CASSPQAGTTNEKLFF
>TRBV6-6|.|many|TRBJ2-7
TGTGCCAGCAGTTACTCGGCTCGAACCTACGAGCAGTACTTC
CASSYSARTYEQYF
>TRBV12-3/TRBV12-4|.|many|TRBJ2-3
TGTGCCAGCAGGGGCCCAGGAGATACGCAGTATTTT
CASRGPGDTQYF
>TRBV30|.|many|TRBJ1-1
TGTGCCTGGAGGGGGAACACTGAAGCTTTCTTT
CAWRGNTEAFF
>TRBV13|.|many|TRBJ1-2
TGTGCCAGCAGCTTTACAGGGTCGGACTATGGCTACACCTTC
CASSFTGSDYGYTF
>TRBV11-3|.|.|TRBJ2-5
TGTGCCAGCAGACTGCAAGACCCCGGCGGGATTGAGACCCAGTACTTC
CASRLQDPGGIETQYF
>TRBV9|.|.|TRBJ2-1
TGTGCCAGCAGCGCATCCACGCCAGGTAATGAGCAGTTCTTC
CASSASTPGNEQFF
>TRBV2|.|.|TRBJ1-3
TGTGCCAGCTGGAAGGAGACCCTAAGCGGGGACACCATATATTTT
CASWKETLSGDTIYF
>TRBV10-3|TRBD1|few|TRBJ2-7
TGTGCCATCAGGGGAGACAGGGCAAGCTCCTACGAGCAGTACTTC
CAIRGDRASSYEQYF